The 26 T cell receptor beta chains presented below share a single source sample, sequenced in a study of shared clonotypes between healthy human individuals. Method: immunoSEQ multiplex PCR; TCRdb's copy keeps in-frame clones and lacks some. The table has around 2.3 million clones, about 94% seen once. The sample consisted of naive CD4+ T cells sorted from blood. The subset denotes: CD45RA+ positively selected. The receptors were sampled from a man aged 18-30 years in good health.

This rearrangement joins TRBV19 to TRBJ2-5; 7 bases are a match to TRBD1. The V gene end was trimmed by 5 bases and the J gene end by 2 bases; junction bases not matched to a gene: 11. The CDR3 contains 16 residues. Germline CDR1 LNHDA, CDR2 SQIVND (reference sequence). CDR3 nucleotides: TGTGCCAGTAGTTCCAGACAGGGTTGGGGACAAGAGACCCAGTACTTC. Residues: CASSSRQGWGQETQYF.

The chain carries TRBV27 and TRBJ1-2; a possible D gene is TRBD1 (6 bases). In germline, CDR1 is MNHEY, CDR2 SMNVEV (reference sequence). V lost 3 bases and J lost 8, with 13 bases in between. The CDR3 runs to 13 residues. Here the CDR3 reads CASSFRAGQGYTF. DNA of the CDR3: TGTGCCAGCAGTTTCCGCGCAGGACAGGGCTACACCTTC.

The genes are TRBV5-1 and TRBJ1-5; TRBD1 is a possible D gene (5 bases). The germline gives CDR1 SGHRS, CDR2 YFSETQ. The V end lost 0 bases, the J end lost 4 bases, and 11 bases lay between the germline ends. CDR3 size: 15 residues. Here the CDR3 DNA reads TGCGCCAGCAGCTTGGTGCGGGGGTGGAATCAGCCCCAGCATTTT. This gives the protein CASSLVRGWNQPQHF.

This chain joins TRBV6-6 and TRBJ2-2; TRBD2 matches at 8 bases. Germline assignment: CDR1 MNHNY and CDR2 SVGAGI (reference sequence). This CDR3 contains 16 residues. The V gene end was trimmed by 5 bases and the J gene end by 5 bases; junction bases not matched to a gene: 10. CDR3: CASSRLASNPTGELFF. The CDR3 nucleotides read TGTGCCAGCAGTCGACTAGCGAGTAACCCAACCGGGGAGCTGTTTTTT.

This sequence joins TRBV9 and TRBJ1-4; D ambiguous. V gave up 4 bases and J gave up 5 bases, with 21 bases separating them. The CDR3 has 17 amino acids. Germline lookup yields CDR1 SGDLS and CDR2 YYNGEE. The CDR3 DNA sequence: TGTGCCAGCAGCCCAAAGACGGGAGGGCTGCGGAATGAAAAACTGTTTTTT. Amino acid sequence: CASSPKTGGLRNEKLFF. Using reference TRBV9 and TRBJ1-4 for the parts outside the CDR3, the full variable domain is DSGVTQTPKHLITATGQRVTLRCSPRSGDLSVYWYQQSLDQGLQFLIQYYNGEERAKGNILERFSAQQFPDLHSELNLSSLELGDSALYFCASSPKTGGLRNEKLFFGSGTQLSVL.

CDR3 DNA sequence: TGTGCCAGCAGTTCGACAGGTCTTGGAGGAAACACCATATATTTT. As protein: CASSSTGLGGNTIYF. The rearrangement links TRBV28 to TRBJ1-3, with a tentative D call TRBD1 (6 bases). Germline CDR1 is MDHEN and CDR2 is SYDVKM. The V end was cut by 4 bases, the J end by 4 bases, with 14 bases between. This CDR3 region has 15 residues.

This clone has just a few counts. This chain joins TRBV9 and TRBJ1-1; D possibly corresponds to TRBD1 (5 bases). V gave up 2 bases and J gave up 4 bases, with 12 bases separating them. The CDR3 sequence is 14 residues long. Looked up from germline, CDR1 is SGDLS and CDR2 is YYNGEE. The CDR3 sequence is CASSVGGEGTEAFF. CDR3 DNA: TGTGCCAGCAGCGTTGGGGGTGAGGGCACTGAAGCTTTCTTT.

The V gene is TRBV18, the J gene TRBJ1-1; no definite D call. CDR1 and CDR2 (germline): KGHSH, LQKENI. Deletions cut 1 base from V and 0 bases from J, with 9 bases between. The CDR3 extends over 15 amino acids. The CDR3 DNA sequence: TGTGCCAGCTCACCACTAGCTTTCATGAACACTGAAGCTTTCTTT. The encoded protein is CASSPLAFMNTEAFF.

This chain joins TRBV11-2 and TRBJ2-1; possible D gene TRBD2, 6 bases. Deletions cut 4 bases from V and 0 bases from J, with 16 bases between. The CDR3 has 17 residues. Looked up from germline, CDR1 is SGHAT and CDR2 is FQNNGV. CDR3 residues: CASSSTSGGFSYNEQFF. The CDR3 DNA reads TGTGCCAGCAGCTCAACCTCCGGGGGATTCTCCTACAATGAGCAGTTCTTC.

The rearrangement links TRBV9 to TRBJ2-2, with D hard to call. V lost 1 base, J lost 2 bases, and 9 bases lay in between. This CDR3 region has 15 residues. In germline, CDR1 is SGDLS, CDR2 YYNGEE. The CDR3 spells CASSVRMDNTGELFF. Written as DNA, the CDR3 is TGTGCCAGCAGCGTAAGGATGGATAACACCGGGGAGCTGTTTTTT.

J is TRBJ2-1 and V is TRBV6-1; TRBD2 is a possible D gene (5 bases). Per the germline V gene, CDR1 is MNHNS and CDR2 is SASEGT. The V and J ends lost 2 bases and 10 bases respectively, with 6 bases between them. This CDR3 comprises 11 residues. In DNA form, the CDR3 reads TGTGCCAGCAGTGAAAGACTAGAGCAGTTCTTC. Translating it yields CASSERLEQFF.

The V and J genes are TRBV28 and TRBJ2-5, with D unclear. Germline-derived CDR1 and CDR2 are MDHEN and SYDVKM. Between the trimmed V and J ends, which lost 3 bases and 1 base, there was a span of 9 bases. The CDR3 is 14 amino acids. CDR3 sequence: CASSFSPTQETQYF. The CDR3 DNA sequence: TGTGCCAGCAGTTTTAGTCCAACCCAAGAGACCCAGTACTTC.

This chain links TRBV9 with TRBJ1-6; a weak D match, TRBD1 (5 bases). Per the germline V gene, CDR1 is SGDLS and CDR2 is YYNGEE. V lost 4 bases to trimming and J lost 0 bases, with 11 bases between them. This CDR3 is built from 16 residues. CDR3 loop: CASSWGPSSYNSPLHF. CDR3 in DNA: TGTGCCAGCAGCTGGGGACCGAGCTCCTATAATTCACCCCTCCACTTT.

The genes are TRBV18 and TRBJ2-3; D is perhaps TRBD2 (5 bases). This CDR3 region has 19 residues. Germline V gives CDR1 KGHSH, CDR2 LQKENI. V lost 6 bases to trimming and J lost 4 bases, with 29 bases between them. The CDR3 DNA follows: TGTGCCAGCTCTCAAAGCGGCTCTCCACCCCTTCCTGCCGCAGATACGCAGTATTTT. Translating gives CASSQSGSPPLPAADTQYF.

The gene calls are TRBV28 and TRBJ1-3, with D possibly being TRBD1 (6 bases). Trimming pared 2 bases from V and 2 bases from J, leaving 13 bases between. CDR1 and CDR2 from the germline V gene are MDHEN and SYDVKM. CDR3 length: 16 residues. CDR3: CASSLILQGTGNTIYF. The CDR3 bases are TGTGCCAGCAGTTTAATCTTGCAGGGGACTGGAAACACCATATATTTT.

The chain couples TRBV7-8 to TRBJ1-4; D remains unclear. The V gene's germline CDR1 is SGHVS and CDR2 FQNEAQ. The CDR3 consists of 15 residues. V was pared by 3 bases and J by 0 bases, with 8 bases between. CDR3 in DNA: TGTGCCAGCAGCTTCGGGTCCGCAACTAATGAAAAACTGTTTTTT. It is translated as CASSFGSATNEKLFF.

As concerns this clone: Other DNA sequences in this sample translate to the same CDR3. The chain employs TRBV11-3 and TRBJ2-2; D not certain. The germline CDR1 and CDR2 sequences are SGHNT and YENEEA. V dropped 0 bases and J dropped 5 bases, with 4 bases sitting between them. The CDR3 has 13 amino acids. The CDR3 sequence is CASSLEGTGELFF. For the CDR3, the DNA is TGTGCCAGCAGCTTAGAGGGTACCGGGGAGCTGTTTTTT.

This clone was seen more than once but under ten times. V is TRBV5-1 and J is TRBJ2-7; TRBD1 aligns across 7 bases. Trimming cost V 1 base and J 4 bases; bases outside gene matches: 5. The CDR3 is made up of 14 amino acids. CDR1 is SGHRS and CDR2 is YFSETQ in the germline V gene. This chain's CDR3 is CASSLTGAGYEQYF. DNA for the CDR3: TGCGCCAGCAGCTTGACAGGGGCCGGATACGAGCAGTACTTC.

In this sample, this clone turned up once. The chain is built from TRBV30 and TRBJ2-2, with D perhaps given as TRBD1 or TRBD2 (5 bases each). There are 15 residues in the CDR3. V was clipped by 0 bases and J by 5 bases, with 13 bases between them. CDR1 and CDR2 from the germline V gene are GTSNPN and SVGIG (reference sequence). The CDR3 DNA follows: TGTGCCTGGAGTGTAAAGGGACGGAGGACCGGGGAGCTGTTTTTT. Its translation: CAWSVKGRRTGELFF.

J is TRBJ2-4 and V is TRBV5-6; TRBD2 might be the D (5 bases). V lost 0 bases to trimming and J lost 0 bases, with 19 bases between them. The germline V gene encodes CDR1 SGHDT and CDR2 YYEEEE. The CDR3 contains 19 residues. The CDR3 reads CASSLVRGSPGLAKNIQYF. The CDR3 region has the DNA TGTGCCAGCAGCTTGGTACGTGGGAGCCCTGGACTAGCCAAAAACATTCAGTACTTC.

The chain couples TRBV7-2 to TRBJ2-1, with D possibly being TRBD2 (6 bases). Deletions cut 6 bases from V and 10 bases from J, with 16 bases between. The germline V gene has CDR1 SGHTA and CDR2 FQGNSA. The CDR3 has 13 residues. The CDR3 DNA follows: TGTGCCAGCAGTCTCCCGGGAGTCCAGGAGCAGTTCTTC. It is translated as CASSLPGVQEQFF.

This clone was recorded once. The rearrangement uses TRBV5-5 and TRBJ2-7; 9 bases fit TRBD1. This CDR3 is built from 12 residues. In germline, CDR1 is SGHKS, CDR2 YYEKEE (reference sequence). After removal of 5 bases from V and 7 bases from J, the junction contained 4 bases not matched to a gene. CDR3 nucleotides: TGTGCCAGCAGACCCGACAGGGGGGAGCAGTACTTC. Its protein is CASRPDRGEQYF.

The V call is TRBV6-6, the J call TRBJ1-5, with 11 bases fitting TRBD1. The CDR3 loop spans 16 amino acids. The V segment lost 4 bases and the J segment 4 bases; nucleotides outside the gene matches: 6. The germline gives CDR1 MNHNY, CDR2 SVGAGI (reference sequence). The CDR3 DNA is TGTGCCAGCAGTTTCCCGGGACAGGGGGTTAATCAGCCCCAGCATTTT. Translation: CASSFPGQGVNQPQHF.

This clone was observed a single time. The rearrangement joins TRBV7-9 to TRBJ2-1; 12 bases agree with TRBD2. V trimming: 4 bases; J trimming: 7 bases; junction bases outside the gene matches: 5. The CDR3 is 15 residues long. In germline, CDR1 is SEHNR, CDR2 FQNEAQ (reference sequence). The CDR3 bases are TGTGCCAGCAGCTCTGGACTAGCGGGGAAAAATGAGCAGTTCTTC. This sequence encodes CASSSGLAGKNEQFF.

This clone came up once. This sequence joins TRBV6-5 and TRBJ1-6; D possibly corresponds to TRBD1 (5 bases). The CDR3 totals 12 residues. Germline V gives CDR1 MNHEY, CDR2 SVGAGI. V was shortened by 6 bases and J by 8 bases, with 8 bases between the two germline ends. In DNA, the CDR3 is TGTGCCAGCAGAATGGGGGATTCACCCCTCCACTTT. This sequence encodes CASRMGDSPLHF.

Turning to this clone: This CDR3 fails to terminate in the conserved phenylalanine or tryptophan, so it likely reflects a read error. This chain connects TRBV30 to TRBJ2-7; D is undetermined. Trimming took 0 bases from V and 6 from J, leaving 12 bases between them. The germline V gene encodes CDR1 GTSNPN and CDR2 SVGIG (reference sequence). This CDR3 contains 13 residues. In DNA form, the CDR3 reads TGTGCCTGGAGTGTACTAAGGCACTTCGAGCAGTACCTC. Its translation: CAWSVLRHFEQYL.